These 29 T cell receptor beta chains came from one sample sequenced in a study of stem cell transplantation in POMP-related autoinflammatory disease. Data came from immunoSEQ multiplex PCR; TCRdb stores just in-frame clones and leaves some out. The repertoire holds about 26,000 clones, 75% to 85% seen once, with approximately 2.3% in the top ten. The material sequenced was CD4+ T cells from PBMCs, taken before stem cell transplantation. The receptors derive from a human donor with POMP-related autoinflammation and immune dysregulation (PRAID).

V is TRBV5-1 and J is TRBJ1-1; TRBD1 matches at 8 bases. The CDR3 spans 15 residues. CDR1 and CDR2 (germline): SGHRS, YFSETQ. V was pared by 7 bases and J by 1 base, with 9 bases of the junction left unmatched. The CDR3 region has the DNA TGCGCCAGCGGCCAGGGGGCGATACAGAACACTGAAGCTTTCTTT. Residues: CASGQGAIQNTEAFF.

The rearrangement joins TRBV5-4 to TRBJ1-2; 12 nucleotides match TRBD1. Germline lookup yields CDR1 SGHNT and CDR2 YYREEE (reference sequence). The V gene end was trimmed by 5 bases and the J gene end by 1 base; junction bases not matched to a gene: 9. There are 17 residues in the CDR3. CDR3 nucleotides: TGTGCCAGCAGTCCGGGACAGGGGGCGAGAATTAACTATGGCTACACCTTC. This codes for CASSPGQGARINYGYTF.

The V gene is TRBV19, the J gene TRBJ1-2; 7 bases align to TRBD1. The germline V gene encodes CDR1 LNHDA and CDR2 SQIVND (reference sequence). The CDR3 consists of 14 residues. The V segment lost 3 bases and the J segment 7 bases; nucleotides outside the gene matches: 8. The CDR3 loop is CASSMGPDRSGYTF. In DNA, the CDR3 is TGTGCCAGTAGTATGGGACCGGACAGGAGTGGCTACACCTTC.

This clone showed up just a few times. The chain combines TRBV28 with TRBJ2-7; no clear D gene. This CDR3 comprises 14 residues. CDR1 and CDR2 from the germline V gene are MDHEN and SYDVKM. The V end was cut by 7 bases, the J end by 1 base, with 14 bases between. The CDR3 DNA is TGTGCCAGCACCCTGAGAGGCCGTTCCTACGAGCAGTACTTC. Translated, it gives CASTLRGRSYEQYF.

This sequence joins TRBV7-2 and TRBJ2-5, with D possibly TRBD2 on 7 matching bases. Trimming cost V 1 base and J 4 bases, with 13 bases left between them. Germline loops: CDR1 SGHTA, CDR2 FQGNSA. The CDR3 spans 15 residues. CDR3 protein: CASSLVGGLGETQYF. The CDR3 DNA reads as TGTGCCAGCAGCTTAGTGGGGGGGCTGGGAGAGACCCAGTACTTC.

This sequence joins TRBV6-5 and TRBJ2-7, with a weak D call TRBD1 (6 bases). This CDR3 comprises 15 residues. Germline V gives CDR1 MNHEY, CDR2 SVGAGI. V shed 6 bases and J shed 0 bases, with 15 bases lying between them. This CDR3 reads CASRPQGPFSYEQYF. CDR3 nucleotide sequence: TGTGCCAGCAGGCCACAGGGACCCTTCTCCTACGAGCAGTACTTC.

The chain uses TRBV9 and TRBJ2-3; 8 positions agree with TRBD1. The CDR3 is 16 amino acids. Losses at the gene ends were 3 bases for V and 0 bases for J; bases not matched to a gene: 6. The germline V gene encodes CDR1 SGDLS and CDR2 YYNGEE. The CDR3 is CASSAAGGLSTDTQYF. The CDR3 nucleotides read TGTGCCAGCAGCGCCGCAGGGGGCCTAAGCACAGATACGCAGTATTTT.

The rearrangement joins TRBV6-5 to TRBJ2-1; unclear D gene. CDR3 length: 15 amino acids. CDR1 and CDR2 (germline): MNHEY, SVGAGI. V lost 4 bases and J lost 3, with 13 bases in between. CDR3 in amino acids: CASSSAARLYNEQFF. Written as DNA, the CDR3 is TGTGCCAGCAGTTCCGCCGCTCGTCTCTACAATGAGCAGTTCTTC.

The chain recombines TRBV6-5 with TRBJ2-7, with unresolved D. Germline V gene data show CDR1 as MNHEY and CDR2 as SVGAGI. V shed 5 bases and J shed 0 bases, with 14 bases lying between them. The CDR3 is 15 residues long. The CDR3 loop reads CASSPFLPSSYEQYF. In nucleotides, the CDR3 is TGTGCCAGCAGTCCCTTTCTCCCGAGCTCCTACGAGCAGTACTTC.

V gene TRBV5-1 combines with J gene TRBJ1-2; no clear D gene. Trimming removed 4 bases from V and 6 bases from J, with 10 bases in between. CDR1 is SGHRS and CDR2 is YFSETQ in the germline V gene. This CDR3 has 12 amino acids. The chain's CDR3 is CASSHGRNGYTF. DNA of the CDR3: TGCGCCAGCAGCCATGGACGTAATGGCTACACCTTC.

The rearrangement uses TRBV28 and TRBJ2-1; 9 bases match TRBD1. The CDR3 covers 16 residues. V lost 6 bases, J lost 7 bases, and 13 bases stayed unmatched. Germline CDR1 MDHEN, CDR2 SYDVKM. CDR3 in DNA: TGTGCCAGCAGGCCGCCCTCCGGGACAGGGTTTAATGAGCAGTTCTTC. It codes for CASRPPSGTGFNEQFF.

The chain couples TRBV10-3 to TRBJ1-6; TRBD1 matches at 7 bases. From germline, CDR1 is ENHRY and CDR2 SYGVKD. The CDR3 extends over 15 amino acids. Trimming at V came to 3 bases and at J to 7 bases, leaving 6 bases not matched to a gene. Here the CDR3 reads CAISEQGHRNSPLHF. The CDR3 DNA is TGTGCCATCAGTGAACAGGGGCATAGGAATTCACCCCTCCACTTT.

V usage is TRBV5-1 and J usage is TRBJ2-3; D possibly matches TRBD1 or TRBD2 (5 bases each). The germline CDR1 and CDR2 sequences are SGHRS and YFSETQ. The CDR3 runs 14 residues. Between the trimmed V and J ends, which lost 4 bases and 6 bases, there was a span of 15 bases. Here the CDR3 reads CASSRQRVGDTQYF. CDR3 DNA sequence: TGCGCCAGCAGCCGACAGAGGGTGGGGGATACGCAGTATTTT.

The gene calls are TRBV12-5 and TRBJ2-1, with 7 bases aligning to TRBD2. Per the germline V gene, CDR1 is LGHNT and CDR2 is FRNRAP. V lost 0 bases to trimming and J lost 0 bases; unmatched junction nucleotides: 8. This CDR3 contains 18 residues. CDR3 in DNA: TGTGCTAGTGGTTTGGTACCCCCCCTAGCGGCCTCCTACAATGAGCAGTTCTTC. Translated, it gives CASGLVPPLAASYNEQFF.

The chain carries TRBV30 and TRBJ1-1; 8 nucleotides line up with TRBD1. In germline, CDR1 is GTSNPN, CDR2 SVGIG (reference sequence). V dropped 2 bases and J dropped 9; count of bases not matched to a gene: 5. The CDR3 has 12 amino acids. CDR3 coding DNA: TGTGCCTGGAGTCCGACAGGGGCTAAAGCTTTCTTT. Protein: CAWSPTGAKAFF.

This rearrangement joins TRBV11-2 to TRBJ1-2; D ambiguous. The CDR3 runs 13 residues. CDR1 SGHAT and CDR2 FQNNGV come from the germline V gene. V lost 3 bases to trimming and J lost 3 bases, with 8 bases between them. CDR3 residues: CASSFGRHYGYTF. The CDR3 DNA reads TGTGCCAGCAGCTTCGGACGCCACTATGGCTACACCTTC.

DNA of the CDR3: TGTGCCAGCAGCTTGGAAACAGCGGGGGGCAATGAGCAGTTCTTC. It translates to CASSLETAGGNEQFF. The chain employs TRBV5-8 and TRBJ2-1; the match to TRBD2 covers 9 bases. Trimming cost V 0 bases and J 6 bases; bases outside gene matches: 4. CDR3 size: 15 residues. Germline CDR1 and CDR2: SGHTS and YDEGEE.

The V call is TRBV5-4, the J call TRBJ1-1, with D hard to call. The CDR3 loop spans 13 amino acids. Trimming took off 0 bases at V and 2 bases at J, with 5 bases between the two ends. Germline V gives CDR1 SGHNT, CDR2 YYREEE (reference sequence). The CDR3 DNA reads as TGTGCCAGCAGCTTGGCCGTTAACACTGAAGCTTTCTTT. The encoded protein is CASSLAVNTEAFF.

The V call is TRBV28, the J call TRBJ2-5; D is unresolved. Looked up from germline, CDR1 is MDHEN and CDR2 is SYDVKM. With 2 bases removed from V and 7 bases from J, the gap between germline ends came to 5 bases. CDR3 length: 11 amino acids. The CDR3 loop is CASSLIGTQYF. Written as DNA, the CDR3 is TGTGCCAGCAGTTTAATTGGGACCCAGTACTTC.

The CDR3 spells CASSLAGVYGYTF. As DNA, the CDR3 is TGCGCCAGCAGCTTGGCCGGGGTCTATGGCTACACCTTC. This chain uses TRBV5-1 with TRBJ1-2; D unclear. The CDR3 spans 13 residues. The V gene's germline CDR1 is SGHRS and CDR2 YFSETQ. V shed 0 bases and J shed 4 bases, with 7 bases lying between them. The complete variable domain, with remaining parts taken from reference TRBV5-1 and TRBJ1-2, reads KAGVTQTPRYLIKTRGQQVTLSCSPISGHRSVSWYQQTPGQGLQFLFEYFSETQRNKGNFPGRFSGRQFSNSRSEMNVSTLELGDSALYLCASSLAGVYGYTFGSGTRLTVV.

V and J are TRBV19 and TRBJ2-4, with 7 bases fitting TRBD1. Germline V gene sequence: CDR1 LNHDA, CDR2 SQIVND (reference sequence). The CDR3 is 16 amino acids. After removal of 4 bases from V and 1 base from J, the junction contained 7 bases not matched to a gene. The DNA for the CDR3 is TGTGCCAGTAGTACCGAACCGACAGGGGCCAAAAACATTCAGTACTTC. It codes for CASSTEPTGAKNIQYF.

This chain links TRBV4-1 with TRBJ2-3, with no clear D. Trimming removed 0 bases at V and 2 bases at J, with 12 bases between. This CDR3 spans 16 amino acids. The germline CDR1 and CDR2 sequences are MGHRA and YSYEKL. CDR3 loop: CASSQEQGYFTDTQYF. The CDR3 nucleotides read TGCGCCAGCAGCCAAGAACAAGGCTATTTCACAGATACGCAGTATTTT.

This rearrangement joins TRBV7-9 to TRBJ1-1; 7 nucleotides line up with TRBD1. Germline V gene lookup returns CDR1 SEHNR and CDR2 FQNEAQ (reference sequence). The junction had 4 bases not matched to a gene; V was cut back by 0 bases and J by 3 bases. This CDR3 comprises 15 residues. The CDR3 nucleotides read TGTGCCAGCAGCTTAGCGCCAGGGGGTTACACTGAAGCTTTCTTT. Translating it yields CASSLAPGGYTEAFF.

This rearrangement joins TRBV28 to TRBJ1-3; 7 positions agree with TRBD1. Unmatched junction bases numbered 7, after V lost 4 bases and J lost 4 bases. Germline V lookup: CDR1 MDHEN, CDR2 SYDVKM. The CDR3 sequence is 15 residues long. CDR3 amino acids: CASSSTGAGGNTIYF. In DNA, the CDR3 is TGTGCCAGCAGTTCCACAGGGGCCGGAGGAAACACCATATATTTT. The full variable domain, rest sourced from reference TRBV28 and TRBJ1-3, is DVKVTQSSRYLVKRTGEKVFLECVQDMDHENMFWYRQDPGLGLRLIYFSYDVKMKEKGDIPEGYSVSREKKERFSLILESASTNQTSMYLCASSSTGAGGNTIYFGEGSWLTVV.

CDR3 residues: CASSQSLAGVEETQYF. For the CDR3, the DNA is TGTGCCAGCAGCCAATCTCTAGCGGGTGTGGAAGAGACCCAGTACTTC. The rearrangement uses TRBV4-2 and TRBJ2-5; 8 nucleotides line up with TRBD2. Germline V gene data show CDR1 as LGHNA and CDR2 as YNFKEQ. This CDR3 is built from 16 residues. V was clipped by 2 bases and J by 3 bases; unmatched bases: 8.

CDR3 nucleotides: TGTGCCTGGAGTGTAGCGGTTACTAGCTCCTATAATTCACCCCTCCACTTT. It specifies CAWSVAVTSSYNSPLHF. This sequence joins TRBV30 and TRBJ1-6, with unresolved D. Trimming removed 0 bases from V and 0 bases from J, with 12 bases in between. CDR3 size: 17 residues. Germline V gene sequence: CDR1 GTSNPN, CDR2 SVGIG (reference sequence).

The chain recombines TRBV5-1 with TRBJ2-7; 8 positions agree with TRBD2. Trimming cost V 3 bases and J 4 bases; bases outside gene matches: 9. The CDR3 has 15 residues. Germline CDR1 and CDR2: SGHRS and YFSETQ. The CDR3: CASSWGAGADYEQYF. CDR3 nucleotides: TGCGCCAGCAGCTGGGGAGCGGGGGCGGATTACGAGCAGTACTTC.

This CDR3 reads CASSPKLGTEAFF. CDR3 DNA sequence: TGCGCCAGCAGTCCCAAGTTGGGGACTGAAGCTTTCTTT. The V gene is TRBV4-1, the J gene TRBJ1-1; no firm D call. This CDR3 contains 13 residues. CDR1 MGHRA and CDR2 YSYEKL come from the germline V gene. Trimming took off 6 bases at V and 5 bases at J, with 13 bases between the two ends.

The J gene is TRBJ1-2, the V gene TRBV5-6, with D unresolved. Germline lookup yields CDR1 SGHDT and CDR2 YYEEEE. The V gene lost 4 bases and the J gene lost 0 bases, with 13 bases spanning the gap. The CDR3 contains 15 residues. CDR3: CASSRPAGSNYGYTF. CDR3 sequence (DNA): TGTGCCAGCAGCCGGCCAGCAGGCTCTAACTATGGCTACACCTTC. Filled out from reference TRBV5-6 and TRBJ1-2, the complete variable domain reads DAGVTQSPTHLIKTRGQQVTLRCSPKSGHDTVSWYQQALGQGPQFIFQYYEEEERQRGNFPDRFSGHQFPNYSSELNVNALLLGDSALYLCASSRPAGSNYGYTFGSGTRLTVV.